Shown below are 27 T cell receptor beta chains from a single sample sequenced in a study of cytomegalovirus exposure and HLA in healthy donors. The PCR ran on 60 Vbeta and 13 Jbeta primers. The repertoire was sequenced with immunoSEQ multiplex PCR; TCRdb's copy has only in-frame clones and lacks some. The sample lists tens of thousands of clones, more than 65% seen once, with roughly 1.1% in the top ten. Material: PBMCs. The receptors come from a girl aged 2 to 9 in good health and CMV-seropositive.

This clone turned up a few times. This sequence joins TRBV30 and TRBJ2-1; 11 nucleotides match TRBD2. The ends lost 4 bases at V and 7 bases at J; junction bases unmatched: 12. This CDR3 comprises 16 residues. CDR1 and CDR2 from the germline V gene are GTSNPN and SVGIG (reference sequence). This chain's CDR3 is CAWTPYSGRAGNEQFF. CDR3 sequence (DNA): TGTGCCTGGACGCCCTATAGCGGGAGGGCCGGGAATGAGCAGTTCTTC.

Here the CDR3 DNA reads TGTGCCAGCAGCCCATCCGGGACAGGGTCCGCTGGCTACACCTTC. It yields the protein CASSPSGTGSAGYTF. This chain joins TRBV7-3 and TRBJ1-2, with 9 bases lining up with TRBD1. V trimming: 5 bases; J trimming: 7 bases; junction bases outside the gene matches: 11. This CDR3 has 15 amino acids. Germline lookup yields CDR1 SGHTA and CDR2 FQGTGA.

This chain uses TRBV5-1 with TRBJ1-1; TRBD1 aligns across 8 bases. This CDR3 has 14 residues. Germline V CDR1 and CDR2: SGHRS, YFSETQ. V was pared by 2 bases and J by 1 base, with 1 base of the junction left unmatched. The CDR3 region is CASSFGTGNTEAFF. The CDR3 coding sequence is TGCGCCAGCAGCTTCGGGACAGGGAACACTGAAGCTTTCTTT.

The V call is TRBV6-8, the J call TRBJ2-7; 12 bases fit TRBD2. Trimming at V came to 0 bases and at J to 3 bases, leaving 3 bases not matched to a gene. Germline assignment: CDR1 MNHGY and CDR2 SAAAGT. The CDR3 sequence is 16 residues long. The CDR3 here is CASSYSWTSGVYEQYF. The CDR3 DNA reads TGTGCCAGCAGTTACTCTTGGACTAGCGGGGTCTACGAGCAGTACTTC.

The CDR3, as DNA: TGTGCCAGCTCGGGACAGGGGACTGGAAACACCATATATTTT. Protein: CASSGQGTGNTIYF. This chain connects TRBV25-1 to TRBJ1-3, with 10 nucleotides matching TRBD1. Germline assignment: CDR1 MGHDK and CDR2 SYGVNS. The CDR3 is made up of 14 amino acids. Trimming took 8 bases from V and 2 from J; bases not matched to a gene: 3.

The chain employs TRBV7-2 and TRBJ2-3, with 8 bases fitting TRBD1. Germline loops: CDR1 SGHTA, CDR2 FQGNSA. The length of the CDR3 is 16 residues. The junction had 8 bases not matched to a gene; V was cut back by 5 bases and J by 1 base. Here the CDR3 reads CASSLPGTGGTDTQYF. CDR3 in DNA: TGTGCCAGCAGCCTACCCGGGACAGGAGGCACAGATACGCAGTATTTT. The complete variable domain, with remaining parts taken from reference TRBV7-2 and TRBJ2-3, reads GAGVSQSPSNKVTEKGKDVELRCDPISGHTALYWYRQSLGQGLEFLIYFQGNSAPDKSGLPSDRFSAERTGGSVSTLTIQRTQQEDSAVYLCASSLPGTGGTDTQYFGPGTRLTVL.

The CDR3 sequence is CASSLSGLAYYASQASSYEQYF. CDR3 in DNA: TGTGCCAGCAGTTTATCGGGACTAGCGTATTATGCCTCACAGGCCAGCTCCTACGAGCAGTACTTC. V usage is TRBV28 and J usage is TRBJ2-7; 10 bases map to TRBD2. J gave up 0 bases and V 1 base, and 21 bases lay outside the gene matches. The CDR3 sequence is 22 residues long. CDR1 and CDR2 from the germline V gene are MDHEN and SYDVKM.

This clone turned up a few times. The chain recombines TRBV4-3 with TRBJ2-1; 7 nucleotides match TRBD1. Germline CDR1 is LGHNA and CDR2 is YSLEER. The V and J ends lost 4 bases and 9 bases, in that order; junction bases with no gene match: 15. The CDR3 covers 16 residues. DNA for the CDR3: TGCGCCAGCAGCCCAGCTACCGGGACAGCTTGGGTTGAGCAGTTCTTC. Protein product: CASSPATGTAWVEQFF.

CDR3 sequence (DNA): TGTGCCAGCAGCTTTACGCCTCTAGCGGGAGTCGGTCAAGAGACCCAGTACTTC. It yields the protein CASSFTPLAGVGQETQYF. The chain links TRBV28 to TRBJ2-5, with 10 positions matching TRBD2. Germline V CDR1 and CDR2: MDHEN, SYDVKM. V gave up 6 bases and J gave up 2 bases; unmatched junction bases: 15. The CDR3 has 18 amino acids.

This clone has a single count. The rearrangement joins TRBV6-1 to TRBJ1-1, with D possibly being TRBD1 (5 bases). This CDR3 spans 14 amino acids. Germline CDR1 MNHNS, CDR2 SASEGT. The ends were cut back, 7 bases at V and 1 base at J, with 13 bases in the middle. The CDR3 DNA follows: TGTGCCAGCACCCACACGACAGAGAACACTGAAGCTTTCTTT. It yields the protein CASTHTTENTEAFF.

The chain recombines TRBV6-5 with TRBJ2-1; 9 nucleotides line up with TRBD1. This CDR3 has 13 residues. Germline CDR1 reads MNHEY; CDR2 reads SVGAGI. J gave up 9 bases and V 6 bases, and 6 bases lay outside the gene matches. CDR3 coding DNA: TGTGCCAGCAGGGCGGACAGGGGAAGTGAGCAGTTCTTC. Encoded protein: CASRADRGSEQFF.

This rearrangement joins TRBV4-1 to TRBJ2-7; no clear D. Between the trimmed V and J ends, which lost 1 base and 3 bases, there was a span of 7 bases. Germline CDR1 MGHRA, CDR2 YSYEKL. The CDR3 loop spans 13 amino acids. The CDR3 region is CASSQVGDYEQYF. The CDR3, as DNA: TGCGCCAGCAGCCAAGTGGGCGACTACGAGCAGTACTTC.

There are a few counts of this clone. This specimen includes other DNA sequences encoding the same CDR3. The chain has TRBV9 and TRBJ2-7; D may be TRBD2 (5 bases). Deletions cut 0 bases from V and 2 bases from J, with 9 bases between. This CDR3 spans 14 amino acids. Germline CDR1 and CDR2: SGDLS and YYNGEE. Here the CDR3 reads CASSVGGGTYEQYF. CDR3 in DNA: TGTGCCAGCAGCGTAGGCGGAGGAACCTACGAGCAGTACTTC.

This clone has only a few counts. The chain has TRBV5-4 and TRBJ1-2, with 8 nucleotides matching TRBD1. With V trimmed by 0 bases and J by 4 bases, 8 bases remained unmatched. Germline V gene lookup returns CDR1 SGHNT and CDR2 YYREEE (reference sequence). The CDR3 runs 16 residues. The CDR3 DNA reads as TGTGCCAGCAGCTTGGGGAACAGGGGGGAGTCCTATGGCTACACCTTC. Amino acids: CASSLGNRGESYGYTF.

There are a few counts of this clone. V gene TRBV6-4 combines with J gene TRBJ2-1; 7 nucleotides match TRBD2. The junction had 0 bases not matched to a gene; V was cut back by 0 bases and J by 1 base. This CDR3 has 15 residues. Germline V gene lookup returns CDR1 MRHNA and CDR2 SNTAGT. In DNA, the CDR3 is TGTGCCAGCAGTGACTCAGCGGGATCCTACAATGAGCAGTTCTTC. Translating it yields CASSDSAGSYNEQFF.

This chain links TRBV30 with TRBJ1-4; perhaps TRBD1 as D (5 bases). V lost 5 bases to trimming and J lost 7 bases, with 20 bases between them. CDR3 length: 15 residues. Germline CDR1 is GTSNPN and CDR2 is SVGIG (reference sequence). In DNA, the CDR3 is TGTGCCTGGGAGACAGCAAGGTGGAGGGGTGAAAAACTGTTTTTT. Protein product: CAWETARWRGEKLFF. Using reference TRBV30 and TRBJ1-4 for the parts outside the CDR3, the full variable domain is SQTIHQWPATLVQPVGSPLSLECTVEGTSNPNLYWYRQAAGRGLQLLFYSVGIGQISSEVPQNLSASRPQDRQFILSSKKLLLSDSGFYLCAWETARWRGEKLFFGSGTQLSVL.

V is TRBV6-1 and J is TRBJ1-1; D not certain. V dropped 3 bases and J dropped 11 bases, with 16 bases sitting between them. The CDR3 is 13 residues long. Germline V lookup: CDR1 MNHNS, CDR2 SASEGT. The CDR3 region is CASSDGEVLAAFF. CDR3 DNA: TGTGCCAGCAGTGACGGGGAAGTTCTTGCGGCTTTCTTT.

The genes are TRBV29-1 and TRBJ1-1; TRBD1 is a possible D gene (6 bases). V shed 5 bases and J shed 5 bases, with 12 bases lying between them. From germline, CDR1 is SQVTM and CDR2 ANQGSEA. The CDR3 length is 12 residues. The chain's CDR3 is CSVSGAVTEAFF. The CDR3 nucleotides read TGCAGCGTTTCAGGGGCAGTAACTGAAGCTTTCTTT.

The CDR3 bases are TGTGCCAGCAAACCTAGCATCAATGAGCAGTTCTTC. This sequence encodes CASKPSINEQFF. The chain combines TRBV28 with TRBJ2-1; D might be TRBD2 (5 bases). This CDR3 comprises 12 residues. From germline, CDR1 is MDHEN and CDR2 SYDVKM. Trimming left V 7 bases short and J 6 bases short, with 10 bases between.

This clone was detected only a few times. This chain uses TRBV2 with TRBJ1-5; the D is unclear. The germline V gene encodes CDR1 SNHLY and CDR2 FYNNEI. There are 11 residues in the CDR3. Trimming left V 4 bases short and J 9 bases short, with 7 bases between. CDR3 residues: CASSVGGPQHF. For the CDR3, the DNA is TGTGCCAGCAGTGTGGGAGGGCCCCAGCATTTT.

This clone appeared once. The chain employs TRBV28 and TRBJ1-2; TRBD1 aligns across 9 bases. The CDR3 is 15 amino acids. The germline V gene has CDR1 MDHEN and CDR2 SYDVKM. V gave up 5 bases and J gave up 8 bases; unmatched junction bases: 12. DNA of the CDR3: TGTGCCAGCAGTCCCGGGACAGGGAGGTTTGGGGGCTACACCTTC. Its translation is CASSPGTGRFGGYTF.

In DNA, the CDR3 is TGCAGCGTCAAGGGGGTACTGAACACTGAAGCTTTCTTT. It is translated as CSVKGVLNTEAFF. This chain links TRBV29-1 with TRBJ1-1, with D possibly TRBD1 on 6 matching bases. Deletions cut 6 bases from V and 0 bases from J, with 11 bases between. This CDR3 is built from 13 residues. Germline lookup yields CDR1 SQVTM and CDR2 ANQGSEA.

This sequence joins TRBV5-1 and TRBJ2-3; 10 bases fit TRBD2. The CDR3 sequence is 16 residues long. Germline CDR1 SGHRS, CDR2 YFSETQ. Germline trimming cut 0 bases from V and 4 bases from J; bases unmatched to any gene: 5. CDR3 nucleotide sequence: TGCGCCAGCAGCTTGGCTAGCGGGAGAGGGGCAGATACGCAGTATTTT. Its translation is CASSLASGRGADTQYF.

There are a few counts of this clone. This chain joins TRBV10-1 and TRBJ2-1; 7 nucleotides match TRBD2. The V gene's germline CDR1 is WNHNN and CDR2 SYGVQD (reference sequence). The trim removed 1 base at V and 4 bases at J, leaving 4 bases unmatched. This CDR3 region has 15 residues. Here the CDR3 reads CASSELASGYNEQFF. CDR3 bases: TGCGCCAGCAGTGAGTTAGCTAGCGGATACAATGAGCAGTTCTTC.

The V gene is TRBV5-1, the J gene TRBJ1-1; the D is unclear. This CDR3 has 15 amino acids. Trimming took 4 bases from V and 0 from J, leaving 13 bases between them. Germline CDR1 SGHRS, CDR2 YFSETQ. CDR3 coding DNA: TGCGCCAGCAGCCCCAATATCGAGGTGAACACTGAAGCTTTCTTT. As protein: CASSPNIEVNTEAFF. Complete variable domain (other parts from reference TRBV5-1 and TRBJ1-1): KAGVTQTPRYLIKTRGQQVTLSCSPISGHRSVSWYQQTPGQGLQFLFEYFSETQRNKGNFPGRFSGRQFSNSRSEMNVSTLELGDSALYLCASSPNIEVNTEAFFGQGTRLTVV.

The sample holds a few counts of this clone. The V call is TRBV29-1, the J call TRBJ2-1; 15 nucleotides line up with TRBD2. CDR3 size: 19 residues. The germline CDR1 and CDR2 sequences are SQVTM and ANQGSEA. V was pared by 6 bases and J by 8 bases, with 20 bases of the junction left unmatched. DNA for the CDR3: TGCAGCGTCTCACTCACGGGACTAGCGGGAGGCCCTCCGGGCGATGAGCAGTTCTTC. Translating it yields CSVSLTGLAGGPPGDEQFF.

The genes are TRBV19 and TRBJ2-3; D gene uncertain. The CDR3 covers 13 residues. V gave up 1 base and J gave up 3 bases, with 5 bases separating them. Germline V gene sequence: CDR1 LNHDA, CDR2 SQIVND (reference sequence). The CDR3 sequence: CASSIGGTDTQYF. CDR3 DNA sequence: TGTGCCAGTAGTATAGGAGGAACAGATACGCAGTATTTT.